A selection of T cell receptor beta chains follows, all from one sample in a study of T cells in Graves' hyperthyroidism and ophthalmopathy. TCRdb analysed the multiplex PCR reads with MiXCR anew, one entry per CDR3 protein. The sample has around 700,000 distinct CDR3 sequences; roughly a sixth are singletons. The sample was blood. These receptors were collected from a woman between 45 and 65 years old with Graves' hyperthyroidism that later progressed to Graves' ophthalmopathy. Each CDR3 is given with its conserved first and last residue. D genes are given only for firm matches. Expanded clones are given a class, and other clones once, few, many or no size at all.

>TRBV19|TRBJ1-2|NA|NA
TGTGCCAGTAGTATAAGTGCAGAGCTCCGAGTATATGGCTACACCTTC
CASSISAELRVYGYTF
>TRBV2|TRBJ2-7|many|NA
TGTGCCAGCAGCGCCTTGGACCTTTACTCCTACGAGCAGTACTTC
CASSALDLYSYEQYF
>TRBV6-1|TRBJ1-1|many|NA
TGTGCCAGCAGTAACCTGTACACTGAAGCTTTCTTT
CASSNLYTEAFF
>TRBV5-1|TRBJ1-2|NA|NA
TGCGCCAGCAGCATAAACCCAGGGGACTATGGCTACACCTTC
CASSINPGDYGYTF
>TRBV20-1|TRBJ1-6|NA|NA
TGCAGTGCTAGAGATGGGCCGAGCTCCTATAATTCACCCCTCCACTTT
CSARDGPSSYNSPLHF
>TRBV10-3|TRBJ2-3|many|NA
TGTGCCATCAGTGAGGTTGGAGATACGCAGTATTTT
CAISEVGDTQYF
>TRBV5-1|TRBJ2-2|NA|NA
TGCGCCAGCAGCTCCATTGAAGGGGGAGGCCCGAGTACCGGGGAGCTGTTTTTT
CASSSIEGGGPSTGELFF
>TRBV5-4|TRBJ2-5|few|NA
TGTGCCAGCAGCCCCCGGGGGGCTGCGGAGACCCAGTACTTC
CASSPRGAAETQYF
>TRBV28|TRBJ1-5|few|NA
TGTGCCAGCAGTTGGTACAGGGTAGGGAATCAGCCCCAGCATTTT
CASSWYRVGNQPQHF
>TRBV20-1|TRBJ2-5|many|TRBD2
TGCAGTGCAAAAAGGGGACTAGCGGGCCTACAAGAGACCCAGTACTTC
CSAKRGLAGLQETQYF
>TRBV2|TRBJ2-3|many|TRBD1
TGTGCCAGCAGCCACCGGACAGGGGGCACAGATACGCAGTATTTT
CASSHRTGGTDTQYF
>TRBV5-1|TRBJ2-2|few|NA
TGCGCCAGCAGCTTGTCTGAGACCGGGGAGCTGTTTTTT
CASSLSETGELFF
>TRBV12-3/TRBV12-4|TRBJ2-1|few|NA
TGTGCCAGCAGTTTAGAGGCAACTGAGCAGTTCTTC
CASSLEATEQFF
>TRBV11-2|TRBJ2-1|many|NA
TGTGCCAGCAGCTTAGATGGTCGGAGGGTCCATGAGCAGTTCTTC
CASSLDGRRVHEQFF
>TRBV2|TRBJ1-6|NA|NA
TGTGCCAGCAGCCCGGGACCGCTCAATTCACCCCTCCACTTT
CASSPGPLNSPLHF
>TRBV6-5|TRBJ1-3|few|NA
TGTGCCAGCAGTTACAGGGGGGCGATAGGAAACACCATATATTTT
CASSYRGAIGNTIYF
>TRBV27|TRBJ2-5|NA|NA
TGTGCCAGCAGTTTATTTTACGGAATCCGGGGGAAGACCCAGTACTTC
CASSLFYGIRGKTQYF
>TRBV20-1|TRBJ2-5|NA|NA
TGCAGTGCTAGCCCCGGGACAACTCAAGAGACCCAGTACTTC
CSASPGTTQETQYF
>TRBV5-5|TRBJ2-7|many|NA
TGTGCCAGCAGCTTATTCGGGAACGGAGACGAGCAGTACTTC
CASSLFGNGDEQYF
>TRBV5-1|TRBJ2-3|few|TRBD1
TGCGCCAGCGGCGACAGGGCGGTCCGGGATACGCAGTATTTT
CASGDRAVRDTQYF
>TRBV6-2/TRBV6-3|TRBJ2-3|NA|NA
TGTGCCAGCAGTTCGGGCCCGGGGACAGATACGCAGTATTTT
CASSSGPGTDTQYF
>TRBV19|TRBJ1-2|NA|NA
TGTGCCAGTAGACCTGGACAGCTACACCTCAACTATGGCTACACCTTC
CASRPGQLHLNYGYTF
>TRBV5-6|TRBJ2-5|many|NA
TGTGCCAGCAGCCCAGGGGTGTTAGGTCGGGAGACCCAGTACTTC
CASSPGVLGRETQYF
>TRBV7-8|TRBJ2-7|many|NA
TGTGCCAGCAGCCGCCCGGGGTCTACCTACGAGCAGTACTTC
CASSRPGSTYEQYF
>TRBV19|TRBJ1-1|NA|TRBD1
TGTGCCAGTAGTAAACGGACAGGGGGCGCGATGAACACTGAAGCTTTCTTT
CASSKRTGGAMNTEAFF
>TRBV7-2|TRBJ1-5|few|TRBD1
TGTGCCAGCAGCCGTGACAGGGGGCGGAATCAGCCCCAGCATTTT
CASSRDRGRNQPQHF
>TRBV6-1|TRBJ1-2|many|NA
TGTGCCAGCAGTGAAGGTTGGGGGAGCGGCTATGGCTACACCTTC
CASSEGWGSGYGYTF
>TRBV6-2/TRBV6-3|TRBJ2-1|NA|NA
TGTGCCAGCAGCCCCCGGAACAGATACAATGAGCAGTTCTTC
CASSPRNRYNEQFF
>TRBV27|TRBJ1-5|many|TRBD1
TGTGCCAGCAGCCTCGTCGGACAGGGAACGGGTCAGCCCCAGCATTTT
CASSLVGQGTGQPQHF
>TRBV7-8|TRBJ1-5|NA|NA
TGTGCCAGCAGCTCAGAAGCGTATAGCAAGGAGCGGCCCCAGCATTTT
CASSSEAYSKERPQHF
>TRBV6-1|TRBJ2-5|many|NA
TGTGCCAGCAGTTCATCGCGGCTCCAAGAGACCCAGTACTTC
CASSSSRLQETQYF
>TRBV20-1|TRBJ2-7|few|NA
TGCAGTGCTAGAGTTGGGGGGACCGCCTACGAGCAGTACTTC
CSARVGGTAYEQYF
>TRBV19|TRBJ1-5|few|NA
TGTGCCAGTAGCCCTGACGGGGTTTCGCGACAGCCCCAGCATTTT
CASSPDGVSRQPQHF
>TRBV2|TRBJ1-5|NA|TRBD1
TGTGCCAGCAGTGATGGACAGGGGAGAGAGTATCAGCCCCAGCATTTT
CASSDGQGREYQPQHF
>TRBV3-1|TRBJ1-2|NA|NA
TGTGCCAGCAGCCAACTGAGCCGCGGGATCTATGGCTACACCTTC
CASSQLSRGIYGYTF
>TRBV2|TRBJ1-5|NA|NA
TGTGCCAGCAGTAGCCCAGGGGTAAATCAGCCCCAGCATTTT
CASSSPGVNQPQHF
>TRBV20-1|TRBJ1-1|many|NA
TGCAGTGCTAGAGATGAGCGGGGCAGGAACACTGAAGCTTTCTTT
CSARDERGRNTEAFF
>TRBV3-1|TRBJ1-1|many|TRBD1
TGTGCCAGCAGCCAAGACCCCGTGGGACAGGGGGCTTTCTTT
CASSQDPVGQGAFF
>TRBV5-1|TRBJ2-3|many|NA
TGCGCCAGCAGCTTATCCCAGACCAGCACAGATACGCAGTATTTT
CASSLSQTSTDTQYF
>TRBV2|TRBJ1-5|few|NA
TGTGCCAGCAGTGAACGACAGGCGTATAGCAATCAGCCCCAGCATTTT
CASSERQAYSNQPQHF
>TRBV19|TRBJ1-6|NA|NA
TGTGCCAGTAGTCCCGTTCTCCGGCGCGGGTCACCCCTCCACTTT
CASSPVLRRGSPLHF
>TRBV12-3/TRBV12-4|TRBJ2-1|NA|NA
TGTGCCAGCAGTCTAGGGGGGATCGATGAGCAGTTCTTC
CASSLGGIDEQFF
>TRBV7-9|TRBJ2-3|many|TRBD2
TGTGCCAGCAGCGGACTAACGGGGGGAAGCACAGATACGCAGTATTTT
CASSGLTGGSTDTQYF
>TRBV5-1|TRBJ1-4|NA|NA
TGCGCCAGCAGCTTGGTGCCCCCGTCGGGAGCAACTAATGAAAAACTGTTTTTT
CASSLVPPSGATNEKLFF
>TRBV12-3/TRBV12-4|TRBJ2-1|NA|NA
TGTGCCAGCAGTCCCCACCCCAGAGGGGAGCAGTTCTTC
CASSPHPRGEQFF
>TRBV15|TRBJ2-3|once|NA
TGTGCCACCAGCAGAGTGGGTCAACCGGAAGGAGATGCGCAGTATTTT
CATSRVGQPEGDAQYF
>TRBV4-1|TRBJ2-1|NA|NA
TGCGCCAGCAGCCAAGATGATGGGGTCAATGAGCAGTTCTTC
CASSQDDGVNEQFF
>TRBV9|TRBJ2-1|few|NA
TGTGCCAGCAGCGTAGCTCCGAGTGGGGGGCCGGGGGCTGAGCAGTTCTTC
CASSVAPSGGPGAEQFF
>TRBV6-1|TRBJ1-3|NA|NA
TGTGCCACCGAGAGATCCGGGAGCTCTGGAAACACCATATATTTT
CATERSGSSGNTIYF
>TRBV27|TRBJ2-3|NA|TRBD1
TGTGCCAGCGGGACAGGGGGGATAGATACGCAGTATTTT
CASGTGGIDTQYF